Listed below are T cell receptor beta chains from one sample, sequenced in a study of blood T cell repertoires in COVID-19. Measured with immunoSEQ multiplex PCR; TCRdb has only the in-frame clones, and not every one. Of approximately 210,000 clones listed, roughly four fifths were seen once; the top ten hold approximately 3.6%. Material for sequencing was PBMCs or T cells enriched from blood (not recorded which). These receptors originate from a woman aged 55-75 years who had recovered from COVID-19. The CDR3 runs from the conserved cysteine through the conserved F or W. Each record gives: CDR3 DNA, CDR3 protein, clone size, V gene, D gene, J gene. A D gene is named only where the DNA matches it firmly. The size entry is marked missing in some rows and otherwise reads once, few, many or a size class.

CDR3 DNA: TGTGCCAGCAGCTTGGTCCTAGGAGAAGTAAGTGATACGCAGTATTTT
CDR3 protein: CASSLVLGEVSDTQYF
clone size: -
V gene: TRBV5-5
D gene: -
J gene: TRBJ2-3

CDR3 DNA: TGCGCCAGCAGCCAGTACGGACAGGGCAACTCTGGAAACACCATATATTTT
CDR3 protein: CASSQYGQGNSGNTIYF
clone size: -
V gene: TRBV4-1
D gene: TRBD1
J gene: TRBJ1-3

CDR3 DNA: TGTGCCAGTAAGGACAACCTTCACATCACAGGGTCTGAAGCTTTCTTT
CDR3 protein: CASKDNLHITGSEAFF
clone size: -
V gene: TRBV19
D gene: -
J gene: TRBJ1-1

CDR3 DNA: TGTGCCAGCTCATTAGAGGGACAGGGGGCGACCGGGGAGCTGTTTTTT
CDR3 protein: CASSLEGQGATGELFF
clone size: -
V gene: TRBV11-1
D gene: TRBD1
J gene: TRBJ2-2

CDR3 DNA: TGCAGCGTTGCCGTGACAGGGGGCCGGGAGCAGTACTTC
CDR3 protein: CSVAVTGGREQYF
clone size: few
V gene: TRBV29-1
D gene: TRBD1
J gene: TRBJ2-7

CDR3 DNA: TGTGCCAGCAGTCCCCGGGAGAGGTATGGCTACACCTTC
CDR3 protein: CASSPRERYGYTF
clone size: -
V gene: TRBV6-4
D gene: -
J gene: TRBJ1-2

CDR3 DNA: TGTGCCAGCAGCTTAATAGGCCAGGGGGCCGGGGAGCTGTTTTTT
CDR3 protein: CASSLIGQGAGELFF
clone size: once
V gene: TRBV7-3
D gene: TRBD1
J gene: TRBJ2-2

CDR3 DNA: TGTGCCAGCAGCGGACAGGGGCTATGGAATGAGCAGTTCTTC
CDR3 protein: CASSGQGLWNEQFF
clone size: -
V gene: TRBV27
D gene: TRBD1
J gene: TRBJ2-1

CDR3 DNA: TGTGCCAGCAGCTTAGTGGGGCGGGGTATGAACACTGAAGCTTTCTTT
CDR3 protein: CASSLVGRGMNTEAFF
clone size: -
V gene: TRBV7-9
D gene: -
J gene: TRBJ1-1

CDR3 DNA: TGTGCCACCCAGGACAAACCCAGCTACGAGCAGTACTTC
CDR3 protein: CATQDKPSYEQYF
clone size: few
V gene: TRBV21-1
D gene: -
J gene: TRBJ2-7

CDR3 DNA: TGTGCCATCAGTGGGACAGGGTACGACTATGGCTACACCTTC
CDR3 protein: CAISGTGYDYGYTF
clone size: -
V gene: TRBV10-3
D gene: TRBD1
J gene: TRBJ1-2

CDR3 DNA: TGTGCCAGCAGCCAAGATGATTGGGGGGGGACTGAAGCTTTCTTT
CDR3 protein: CASSQDDWGGTEAFF
clone size: -
V gene: TRBV3-1/TRBV3-2
D gene: -
J gene: TRBJ1-1

CDR3 DNA: TGTGCCAGCCTCCGGGACAGGGGACGGTATGGCTACACCTTC
CDR3 protein: CASLRDRGRYGYTF
clone size: few
V gene: TRBV2
D gene: TRBD1
J gene: TRBJ1-2

CDR3 DNA: TGTGCCAGCAGCTTAGAACGTGAACAGCCTCCTGGGGGGGAGCTGTTTTTT
CDR3 protein: CASSLEREQPPGGELFF
clone size: -
V gene: TRBV7-9
D gene: -
J gene: TRBJ2-2

CDR3 DNA: TGTGCCAGCAGCTTAGGAGGTATCGCCGGGGAGACCCAGTACTTC
CDR3 protein: CASSLGGIAGETQYF
clone size: once
V gene: TRBV7-2
D gene: -
J gene: TRBJ2-5

CDR3 DNA: TGTGCCAGCAGCCCTAGCGGGAGTGCAGCCAATGAGCAGTTCTTC
CDR3 protein: CASSPSGSAANEQFF
clone size: -
V gene: TRBV7-7
D gene: TRBD2
J gene: TRBJ2-1

CDR3 DNA: TGTGCCAGCAGCCCCAGGGTTGGCAATGAGCAGTTCTTC
CDR3 protein: CASSPRVGNEQFF
clone size: -
V gene: TRBV3-1/TRBV3-2
D gene: -
J gene: TRBJ2-1

CDR3 DNA: TGTGCCTGGAGTGACGGGACTAGCGGGAGTGGCAATGAGCAGTTCTTC
CDR3 protein: CAWSDGTSGSGNEQFF
clone size: -
V gene: TRBV30
D gene: TRBD2
J gene: TRBJ2-1

CDR3 DNA: TGTGCCAGCAGCTTAGACGGAGGTGGCTACACCTTC
CDR3 protein: CASSLDGGGYTF
clone size: few
V gene: TRBV11-2
D gene: -
J gene: TRBJ1-2

CDR3 DNA: TGTGCCAGCAGCTTAGGGGCAGGCAATCAGCCCCAGCATTTT
CDR3 protein: CASSLGAGNQPQHF
clone size: -
V gene: TRBV7-9
D gene: -
J gene: TRBJ1-5

CDR3 DNA: TGTGCCAGCAGCTCCCCGAGGAGAGATGGCTACACCTTC
CDR3 protein: CASSSPRRDGYTF
clone size: -
V gene: TRBV5-4
D gene: -
J gene: TRBJ1-2

CDR3 DNA: TGTGCCAGCACTGGGGGGGCAAACCTCTATGGCTACACCTTC
CDR3 protein: CASTGGANLYGYTF
clone size: -
V gene: TRBV2
D gene: -
J gene: TRBJ1-2

CDR3 DNA: TGCGCCAGCAGCGTGGAGGGGGGGAAGACCCAGTACTTC
CDR3 protein: CASSVEGGKTQYF
clone size: once
V gene: TRBV5-1
D gene: -
J gene: TRBJ2-5